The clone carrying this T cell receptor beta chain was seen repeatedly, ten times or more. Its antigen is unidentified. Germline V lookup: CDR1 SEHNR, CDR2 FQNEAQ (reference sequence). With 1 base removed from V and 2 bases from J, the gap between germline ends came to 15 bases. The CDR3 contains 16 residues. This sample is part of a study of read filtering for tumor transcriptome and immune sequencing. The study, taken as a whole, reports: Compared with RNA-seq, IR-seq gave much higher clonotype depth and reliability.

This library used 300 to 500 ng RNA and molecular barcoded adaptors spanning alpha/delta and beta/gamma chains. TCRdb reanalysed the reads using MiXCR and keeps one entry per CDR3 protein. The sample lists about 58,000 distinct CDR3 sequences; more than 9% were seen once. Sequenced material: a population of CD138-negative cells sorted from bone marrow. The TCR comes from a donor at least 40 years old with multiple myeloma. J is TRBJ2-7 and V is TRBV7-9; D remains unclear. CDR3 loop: CASSLVSLKIPYEQYF. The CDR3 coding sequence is TGTGCCAGCAGCTTAGTCTCCCTAAAAATCCCCTACGAGCAGTACTTC. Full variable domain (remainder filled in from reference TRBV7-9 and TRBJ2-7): DTGVSQNPRHKITKRGQNVTFRCDPISEHNRLYWYRQTLGQGPEFLTYFQNEAQLEKSRLLSDRFSAERPKGSFSTLEIQRTEQGDSAMYLCASSLVSLKIPYEQYFGPGTRLTVT.